Below, 26 T cell receptor beta chains from the same sample are listed, as sequenced in a study of OX40 agonist ivuxolimab in advanced cancers. TCRdb's table, derived via immunoSEQ multiplex PCR, lists solely in-frame clones and lacks some. The repertoire holds some 100,000 clones, with more than 75% as singletons. Sequenced here: CD4+ or CD8+ T cells sorted from blood, sampled in a trial of the OX40 agonist ivuxolimab. The receptors were sampled from an adult with an advanced solid tumor such as melanoma, head and neck, liver or kidney cancer.

This chain links TRBV19 with TRBJ1-5; D gene unclear. Germline-derived CDR1 and CDR2 are LNHDA and SQIVND (reference sequence). This CDR3 comprises 17 residues. Trimming removed 0 bases from V and 4 bases from J, with 16 bases in between. The CDR3 nucleotides read TGTGCCAGTAGTATAGATCTCCCTGGGATAGGAAATCAGCCCCAGCATTTT. Amino acid sequence: CASSIDLPGIGNQPQHF.

The chain has TRBV28 and TRBJ2-7; perhaps TRBD1 as D (6 bases). There are 12 residues in the CDR3. The germline CDR1 and CDR2 sequences are MDHEN and SYDVKM. Trimming cost V 7 bases and J 3 bases, with 10 bases left between them. In DNA, the CDR3 is TGTGCCAGCACCGGGACAAACTACGAGCAGTACTTC. The encoded protein is CASTGTNYEQYF.

V is TRBV6-5 and J is TRBJ2-5; D is uncertain. This CDR3 comprises 14 residues. Per the germline V gene, CDR1 is MNHEY and CDR2 is SVGAGI. V lost 6 bases and J 5 bases, leaving 16 bases between the germline ends. The CDR3 bases are TGTGCCAGCAGGGCTCCGGACGGAGTTGAGACCCAGTACTTC. Encoded protein: CASRAPDGVETQYF.

This chain links TRBV5-4 with TRBJ1-6, with 9 bases that match TRBD1. Trimming at V came to 5 bases and at J to 8 bases, leaving 5 bases not matched to a gene. The CDR3 runs to 14 residues. The germline gives CDR1 SGHNT, CDR2 YYREEE (reference sequence). The CDR3 spells CASSTDRGYSPLHF. CDR3 nucleotide sequence: TGTGCCAGCAGTACGGACAGGGGCTATTCACCCCTCCACTTT.

The V call is TRBV7-9, the J call TRBJ1-2; TRBD1 might be the D (6 bases). CDR3 length: 13 residues. Trimming stripped 4 bases from V and 8 bases from J, with 14 bases between. Germline V gene sequence: CDR1 SEHNR, CDR2 FQNEAQ (reference sequence). This CDR3 is CASSSRDIYGYTF. Written as DNA, the CDR3 is TGTGCCAGCAGCTCCCGGGACATTTACGGCTACACCTTC.

The chain employs TRBV5-1 and TRBJ2-1; the D gene is possibly TRBD2 (5 bases). The V gene lost 1 base and the J gene lost 7 bases, with 12 bases spanning the gap. The CDR3 is 14 amino acids. Germline V CDR1 and CDR2: SGHRS, YFSETQ. The CDR3 region is CASSLFQRENEQFF. Written as DNA, the CDR3 is TGCGCCAGCAGCTTGTTCCAGAGGGAGAATGAGCAGTTCTTC.

This clone was observed a handful of times. The chain employs TRBV6-1 and TRBJ1-5, with TRBD1 matching 9 bases. V was pared by 6 bases and J by 8 bases, with 2 bases of the junction left unmatched. Per germline, CDR1 MNHNS and CDR2 SASEGT. This CDR3 region has 12 residues. DNA for the CDR3: TGTGCCAGCAGACAGGGGGCTGAGCCCCAGCATTTT. This sequence encodes CASRQGAEPQHF.

The chain combines TRBV5-1 with TRBJ1-1; D is possibly TRBD1 (6 bases). Germline-derived CDR1 and CDR2 are SGHRS and YFSETQ. The V and J ends lost 4 bases and 1 base respectively, with 8 bases between them. The CDR3 has 13 amino acids. CDR3 in DNA: TGCGCCAGCAGCGACAGGCCGAACACTGAAGCTTTCTTT. Encoded protein: CASSDRPNTEAFF.

The chain joins TRBV11-3 to TRBJ1-1; D remains unclear. Trimming pared 2 bases from V and 0 bases from J, leaving 4 bases between. The length of the CDR3 is 13 residues. Germline CDR1 reads SGHNT; CDR2 reads YENEEA. CDR3 region: CASSLYMNTEAFF. The CDR3 DNA follows: TGTGCCAGCAGCTTATACATGAACACTGAAGCTTTCTTT.

The chain combines TRBV11-2 with TRBJ2-1, with a tentative D call TRBD2 (5 bases). The germline V gene encodes CDR1 SGHAT and CDR2 FQNNGV. This CDR3 is 18 amino acids long. The V gene lost 1 base and the J gene lost 1 base, with 17 bases spanning the gap. CDR3 bases: TGTGCCAGCAGCTTAGTTGTTGGTGGCCCGGGGTCCTACAATGAGCAGTTCTTC. It is translated as CASSLVVGGPGSYNEQFF.

The gene calls are TRBV18 and TRBJ1-2; no definite D call. V lost 2 bases and J lost 0, with 7 bases in between. This CDR3 has 14 amino acids. Per the germline V gene, CDR1 is KGHSH and CDR2 is LQKENI. CDR3: CASSPARTNYGYTF. Written as DNA, the CDR3 is TGTGCCAGCTCACCAGCAAGAACTAACTATGGCTACACCTTC.

The chain has TRBV7-8 and TRBJ1-1; TRBD1 matches at 7 bases. The CDR3 contains 14 residues. CDR1 is SGHVS and CDR2 is FQNEAQ in the germline V gene. V shed 5 bases and J 4 bases; nucleotides not matched to a gene: 7. CDR3 in DNA: TGTGCCAGCAGCAGAGGACAGGCCAGCACTGAAGCTTTCTTT. Protein product: CASSRGQASTEAFF.

The J gene is TRBJ1-1, the V gene TRBV27; a weak D match, TRBD1 (5 bases). Between the trimmed V and J ends, which lost 7 bases and 3 bases, there was a span of 12 bases. Germline CDR1 and CDR2: MNHEY and SMNVEV (reference sequence). The CDR3 is 13 residues long. The CDR3 protein is CASKVGTDTEAFF. CDR3 bases: TGTGCCAGCAAGGTAGGGACGGACACTGAAGCTTTCTTT.

The chain joins TRBV19 to TRBJ1-5; 10 positions match TRBD1. This CDR3 contains 17 residues. V was clipped by 6 bases and J by 4 bases; unmatched bases: 12. Germline V gives CDR1 LNHDA, CDR2 SQIVND (reference sequence). The CDR3 loop is CASSQRTGGLGNQPQHF. For the CDR3, the DNA is TGTGCCAGTAGCCAAAGGACAGGGGGTCTAGGGAATCAGCCCCAGCATTTT.

The chain joins TRBV5-1 to TRBJ2-1, with D perhaps TRBD2 (5 bases). Germline CDR1 and CDR2: SGHRS and YFSETQ. V was trimmed by 4 bases and J by 5 bases, leaving 10 bases between them. The CDR3 loop spans 13 amino acids. The CDR3: CASSLLANNEQFF. Written as DNA, the CDR3 is TGCGCCAGCAGCCTCCTAGCTAACAATGAGCAGTTCTTC.

The V and J genes are TRBV5-1 and TRBJ2-3; D uncertain. CDR1 and CDR2 (germline): SGHRS, YFSETQ. The CDR3 length is 15 residues. V was cut by 0 bases and J by 3 bases, with 11 bases left in between. The CDR3: CASSLVQDQTDTQYF. CDR3 DNA: TGCGCCAGCAGCTTGGTGCAGGATCAAACAGATACGCAGTATTTT.

This clone was counted a single time. This chain links TRBV19 with TRBJ2-5, with D perhaps matching TRBD1 or TRBD2 (5 bases each). Germline loops: CDR1 LNHDA, CDR2 SQIVND (reference sequence). There are 15 residues in the CDR3. Deletions cut 5 bases from V and 5 bases from J, with 18 bases between. The CDR3 spells CASSGSGTLRETQYF. CDR3 coding DNA: TGTGCCAGTAGTGGGTCCGGGACCCTACGGGAGACCCAGTACTTC.

The chain has TRBV20-1 and TRBJ1-1, with D possibly TRBD1 on 6 matching bases. Germline CDR1 DFQATT, CDR2 SNEGSKA (reference sequence). CDR3 size: 11 residues. The V end was cut by 5 bases, the J end by 11 bases, with 15 bases between. CDR3 sequence reads: CSAAGTIGAFF. The DNA of the CDR3 is TGCAGTGCTGCGGGGACAATCGGGGCTTTCTTT.

This rearrangement joins TRBV28 to TRBJ2-7; D possibly corresponds to TRBD1 (6 bases). CDR3 length equals 11 residues. V lost 10 bases and J 3 bases, leaving 10 bases between the germline ends. CDR1 is MDHEN, CDR2 SYDVKM, per germline. In DNA form, the CDR3 reads TGTGCCACCGGACAGTACTACGAGCAGTACTTC. Amino acids: CATGQYYEQYF.

The CDR3 spells CASKVGLANYEQYF. CDR3 in DNA: TGTGCCAGCAAAGTTGGACTAGCAAACTACGAGCAGTACTTC. The chain employs TRBV6-5 and TRBJ2-7; 8 bases fit TRBD2. V lost 7 bases and J lost 3; bases outside the gene matches: 8. The germline V gene encodes CDR1 MNHEY and CDR2 SVGAGI. The CDR3 runs to 14 residues.

The V and J genes are TRBV19 and TRBJ2-5, with TRBD2 matching over 11 bases. This CDR3 contains 15 residues. The ends lost 8 bases at V and 3 bases at J; junction bases unmatched: 8. From germline, CDR1 is LNHDA and CDR2 SQIVND (reference sequence). The CDR3 sequence is CASQTPSGRKETQYF. The CDR3 nucleotides are TGTGCCAGTCAAACCCCTAGCGGGAGGAAAGAGACCCAGTACTTC.

For the CDR3, the DNA is TGTGCCACCAGCAGAGTTGGTAGGGGGGACGAAAAACTGTTTTTT. Translation: CATSRVGRGDEKLFF. The chain combines TRBV15 with TRBJ1-4; possibly TRBD1 for D (6 bases). Trimming cost V 1 base and J 8 bases, with 14 bases left between them. Germline CDR1 LNHNV, CDR2 YYDKDF (reference sequence). The CDR3 is made up of 15 amino acids. Using reference TRBV15 and TRBJ1-4 for the parts outside the CDR3, the full variable domain is DAMVIQNPRYQVTQFGKPVTLSCSQTLNHNVMYWYQQKSSQAPKLLFHYYDKDFNNEADTPDNFQSRRPNTSFCFLDIRSPGLGDTAMYLCATSRVGRGDEKLFFGSGTQLSVL.

The CDR3: CASTEARGATEAFF. For the CDR3, the DNA is TGTGCCAGCACCGAGGCAAGGGGTGCGACTGAAGCTTTCTTT. The chain employs TRBV27 and TRBJ1-1; D perhaps matches TRBD1 (5 bases). The CDR3 runs 14 residues. The V end lost 7 bases, the J end lost 5 bases, and 17 bases lay between the germline ends. Per the germline V gene, CDR1 is MNHEY and CDR2 is SMNVEV (reference sequence).

The chain carries TRBV6-1 and TRBJ1-1; D gene unclear. From germline, CDR1 is MNHNS and CDR2 SASEGT. This CDR3 comprises 13 residues. The V gene lost 0 bases and the J gene lost 13 bases, with 15 bases spanning the gap. CDR3 in DNA: TGTGCCAGCAGTGAAGCTTCGGGATACTTACGTTTCTTT. Translation: CASSEASGYLRFF.

The rearrangement links TRBV19 to TRBJ2-1; D is uncertain. CDR1 LNHDA and CDR2 SQIVND come from the germline V gene (reference sequence). The CDR3 is 13 residues long. With 3 bases removed from V and 6 bases from J, the gap between germline ends came to 9 bases. Written as DNA, the CDR3 is TGTGCCAGTAGTATTCGGCCACTCAATGAGCAGTTCTTC. It codes for CASSIRPLNEQFF.

This clone was observed a few times. The chain carries TRBV6-6 and TRBJ1-2, with TRBD1 matching over 12 bases. V shed 5 bases and J 8 bases; nucleotides not matched to a gene: 9. Germline-derived CDR1 and CDR2 are MNHNY and SVGAGI (reference sequence). CDR3 size: 15 residues. CDR3 sequence reads: CASSISGQGAEGYTF. The CDR3 bases are TGTGCCAGCAGTATATCGGGACAGGGGGCTGAAGGCTACACCTTC.